One and the same sample provided the 2 T cell receptor beta chains below, sequenced in a study of T cells in Graves' hyperthyroidism and ophthalmopathy. RNA transcripts served as the template for amplifying TCR beta CDR3 regions. The primer set for the first-round RT-PCR of the TCR CDR3 was HTBI. TCRdb re-analysed the multiplex PCR reads in MiXCR, keeping a single row per CDR3 protein. The data contain roughly 740,000 distinct CDR3 sequences, less than 20% of them seen just once; the ten biggest clones take up about 8.4%. Sequenced sample: blood. The receptors originated from a man younger than 30 with Graves' hyperthyroidism.

Many counts were recorded for this clonotype. The chain recombines TRBV20-1 with TRBJ2-7, with D tentatively TRBD1 (6 bases). Germline-derived CDR1 and CDR2 are DFQATT and SNEGSKA (reference sequence). V was cut by 4 bases and J by 1 base, with 20 bases left in between. The CDR3 runs to 16 residues. The CDR3 region is CSATGTQGDLSYEQYF. CDR3 in DNA: TGCAGTGCTACAGGAACACAGGGTGATTTGTCCTACGAGCAGTACTTC.

This rearrangement joins TRBV10-3 to TRBJ1-4; 7 bases line up with TRBD1. CDR1 and CDR2 (germline): ENHRY, SYGVKD. Losses at the gene ends were 4 bases for V and 5 bases for J; bases not matched to a gene: 4. The length of the CDR3 is 14 residues. CDR3 in DNA: TGTGCCATCAGTGGGACAGGACGAAATGAAAAACTGTTTTTT. Translated: CAISGTGRNEKLFF.